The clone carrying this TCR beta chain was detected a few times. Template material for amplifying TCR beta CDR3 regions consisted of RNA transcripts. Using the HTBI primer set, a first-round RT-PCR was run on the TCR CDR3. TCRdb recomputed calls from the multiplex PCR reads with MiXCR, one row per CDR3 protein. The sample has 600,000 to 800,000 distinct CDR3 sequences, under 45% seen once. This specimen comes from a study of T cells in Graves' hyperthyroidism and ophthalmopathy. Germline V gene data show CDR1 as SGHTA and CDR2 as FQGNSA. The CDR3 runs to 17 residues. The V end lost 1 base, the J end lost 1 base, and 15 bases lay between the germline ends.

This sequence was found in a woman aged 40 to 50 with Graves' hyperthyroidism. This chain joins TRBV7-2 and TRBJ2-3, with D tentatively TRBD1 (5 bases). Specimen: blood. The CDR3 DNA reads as TGTGCCAGCAGCTTAGGAGTAGGGGATATAGGCACAGATACGCAGTATTTT. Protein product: CASSLGVGDIGTDTQYF.